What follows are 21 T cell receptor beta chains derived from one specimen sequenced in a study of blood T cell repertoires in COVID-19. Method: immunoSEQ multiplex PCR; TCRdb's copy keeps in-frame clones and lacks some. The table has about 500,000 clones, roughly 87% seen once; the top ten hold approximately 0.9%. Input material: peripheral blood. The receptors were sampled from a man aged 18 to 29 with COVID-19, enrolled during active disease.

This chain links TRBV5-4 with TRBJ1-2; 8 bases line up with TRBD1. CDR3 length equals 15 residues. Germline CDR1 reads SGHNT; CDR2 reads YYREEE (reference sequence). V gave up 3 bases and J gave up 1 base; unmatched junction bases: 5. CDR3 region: CASSSPGQVNYGYTF. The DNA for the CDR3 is TGTGCCAGCAGCTCACCGGGACAGGTTAACTATGGCTACACCTTC.

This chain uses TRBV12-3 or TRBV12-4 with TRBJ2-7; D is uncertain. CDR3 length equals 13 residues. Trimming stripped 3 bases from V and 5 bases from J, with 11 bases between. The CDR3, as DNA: TGTGCCAGCAGTTTTATGGAACTACACGAGCAGTACTTC. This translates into CASSFMELHEQYF.

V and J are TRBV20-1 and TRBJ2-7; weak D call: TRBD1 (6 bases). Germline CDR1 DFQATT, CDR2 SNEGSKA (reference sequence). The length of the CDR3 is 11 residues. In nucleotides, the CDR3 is TGCAGCGGGACAAACTCCTACGAGCAGTACTTC. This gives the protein CSGTNSYEQYF.

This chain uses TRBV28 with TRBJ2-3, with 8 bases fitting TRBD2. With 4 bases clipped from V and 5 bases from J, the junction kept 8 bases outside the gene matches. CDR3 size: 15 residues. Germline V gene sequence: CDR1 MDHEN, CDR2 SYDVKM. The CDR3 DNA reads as TGTGCCAGCAGTTCACCACGGGGGGGCCTAGATACGCAGTATTTT. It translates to CASSSPRGGLDTQYF.

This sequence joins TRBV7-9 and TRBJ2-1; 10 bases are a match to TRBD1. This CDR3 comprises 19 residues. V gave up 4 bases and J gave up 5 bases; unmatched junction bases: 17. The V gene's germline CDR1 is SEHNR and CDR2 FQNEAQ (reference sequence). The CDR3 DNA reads TGTGCCAGCAGCTCCGTCACCGCTGACAGGGGGCGCGGGGACAATGAGCAGTTCTTC. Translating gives CASSSVTADRGRGDNEQFF.

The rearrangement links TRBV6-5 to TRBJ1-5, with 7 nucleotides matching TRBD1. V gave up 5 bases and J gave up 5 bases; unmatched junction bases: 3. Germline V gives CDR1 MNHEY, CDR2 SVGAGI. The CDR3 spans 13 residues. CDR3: CASSRQGDQPQHF. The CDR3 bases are TGTGCCAGCAGTAGACAGGGAGATCAGCCCCAGCATTTT.

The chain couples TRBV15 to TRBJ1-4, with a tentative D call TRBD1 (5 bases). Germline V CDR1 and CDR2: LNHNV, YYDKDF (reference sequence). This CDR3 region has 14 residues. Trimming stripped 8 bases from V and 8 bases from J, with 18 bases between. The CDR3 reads CATSGAGLGEKLFF. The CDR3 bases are TGTGCCACCTCTGGGGCTGGCCTGGGAGAAAAACTGTTTTTT.

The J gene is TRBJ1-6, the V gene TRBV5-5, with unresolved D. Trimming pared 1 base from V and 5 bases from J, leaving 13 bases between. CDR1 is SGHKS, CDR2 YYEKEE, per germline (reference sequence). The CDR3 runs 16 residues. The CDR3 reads CASSLLPVDNNSPLHF. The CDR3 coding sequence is TGTGCCAGCAGCTTGCTCCCAGTTGATAATAATTCACCCCTCCACTTT.

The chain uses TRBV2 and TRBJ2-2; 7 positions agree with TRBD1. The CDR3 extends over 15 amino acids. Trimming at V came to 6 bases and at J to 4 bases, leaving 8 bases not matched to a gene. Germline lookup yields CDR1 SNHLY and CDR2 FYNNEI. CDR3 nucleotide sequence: TGTGCCAGCAGACTAGACAGGGCGGCCACCGGGGAGCTGTTTTTT. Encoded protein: CASRLDRAATGELFF.

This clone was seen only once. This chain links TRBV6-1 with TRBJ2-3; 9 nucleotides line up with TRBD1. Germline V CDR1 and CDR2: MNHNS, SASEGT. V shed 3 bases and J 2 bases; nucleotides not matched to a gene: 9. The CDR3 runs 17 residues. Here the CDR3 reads CASSETRTGVNTDTQYF. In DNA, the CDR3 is TGTGCCAGCAGTGAGACCAGGACAGGGGTTAACACAGATACGCAGTATTTT.

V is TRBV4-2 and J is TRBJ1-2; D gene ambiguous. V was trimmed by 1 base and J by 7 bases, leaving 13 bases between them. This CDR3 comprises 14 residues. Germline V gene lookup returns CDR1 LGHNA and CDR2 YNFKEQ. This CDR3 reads CASSQVSSAGGYTF. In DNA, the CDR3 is TGTGCCAGCAGCCAAGTTTCTTCAGCGGGTGGCTACACCTTC.

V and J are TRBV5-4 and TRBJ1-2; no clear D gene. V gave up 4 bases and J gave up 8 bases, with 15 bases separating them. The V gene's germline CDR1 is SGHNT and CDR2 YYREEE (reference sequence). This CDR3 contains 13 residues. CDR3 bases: TGTGCCAGCAGCCCCCACGGGTCTGACGGCTACACCTTC. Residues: CASSPHGSDGYTF.

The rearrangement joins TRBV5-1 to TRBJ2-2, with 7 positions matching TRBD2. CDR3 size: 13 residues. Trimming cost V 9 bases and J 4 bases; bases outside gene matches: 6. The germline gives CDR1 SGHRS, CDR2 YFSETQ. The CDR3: CANRDYGTGELFF. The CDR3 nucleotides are TGCGCCAACCGGGACTACGGCACCGGGGAGCTGTTTTTT.

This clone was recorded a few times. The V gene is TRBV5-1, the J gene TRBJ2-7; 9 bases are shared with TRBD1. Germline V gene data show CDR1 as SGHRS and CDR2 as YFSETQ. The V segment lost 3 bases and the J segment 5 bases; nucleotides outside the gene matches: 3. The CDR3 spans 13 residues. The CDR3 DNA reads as TGCGCCAGCAGCTCCACAGGGGGCAACGAGCAGTACTTC. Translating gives CASSSTGGNEQYF. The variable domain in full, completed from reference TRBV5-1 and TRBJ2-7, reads KAGVTQTPRYLIKTRGQQVTLSCSPISGHRSVSWYQQTPGQGLQFLFEYFSETQRNKGNFPGRFSGRQFSNSRSEMNVSTLELGDSALYLCASSSTGGNEQYFGPGTRLTVT.

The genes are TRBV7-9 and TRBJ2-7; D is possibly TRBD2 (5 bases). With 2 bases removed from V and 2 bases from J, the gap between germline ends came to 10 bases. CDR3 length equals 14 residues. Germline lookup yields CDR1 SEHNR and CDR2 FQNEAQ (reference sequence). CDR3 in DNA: TGTGCCAGCAGCTTACTGGCGGGCGCCTACGAGCAGTACTTC. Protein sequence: CASSLLAGAYEQYF.

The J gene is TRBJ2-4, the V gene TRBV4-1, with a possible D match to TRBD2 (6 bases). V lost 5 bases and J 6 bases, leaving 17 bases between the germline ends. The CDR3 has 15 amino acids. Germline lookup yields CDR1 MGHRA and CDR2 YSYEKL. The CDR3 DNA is TGCGCCAGCAGCTCTCGGACCCTCGGGGGAAACATTCAGTACTTC. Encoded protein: CASSSRTLGGNIQYF.

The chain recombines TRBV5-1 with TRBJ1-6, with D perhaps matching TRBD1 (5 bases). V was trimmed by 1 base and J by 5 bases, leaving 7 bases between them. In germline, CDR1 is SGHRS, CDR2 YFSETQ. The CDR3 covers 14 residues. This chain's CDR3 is CASSLLGDNSPLHF. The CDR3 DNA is TGCGCCAGCAGCTTGTTAGGGGATAATTCACCCCTCCACTTT.

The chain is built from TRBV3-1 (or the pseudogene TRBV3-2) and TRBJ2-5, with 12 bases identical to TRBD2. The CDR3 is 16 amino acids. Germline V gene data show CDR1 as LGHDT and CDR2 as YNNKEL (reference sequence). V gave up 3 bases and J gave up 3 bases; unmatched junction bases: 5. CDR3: CASSHSRTSGEETQYF. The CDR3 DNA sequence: TGTGCCAGCAGCCACTCCCGGACTAGCGGGGAAGAGACCCAGTACTTC.

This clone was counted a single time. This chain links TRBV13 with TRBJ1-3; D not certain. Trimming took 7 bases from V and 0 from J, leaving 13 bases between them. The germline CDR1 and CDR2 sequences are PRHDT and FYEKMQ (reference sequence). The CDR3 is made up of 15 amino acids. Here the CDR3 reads CASTHTGLSGNTIYF. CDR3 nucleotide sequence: TGTGCCAGCACTCACACGGGTCTCTCTGGAAACACCATATATTTT.

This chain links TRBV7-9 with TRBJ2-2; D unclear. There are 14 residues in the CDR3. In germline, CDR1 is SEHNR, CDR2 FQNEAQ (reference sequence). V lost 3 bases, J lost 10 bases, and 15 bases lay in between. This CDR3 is CASSFRLSNEELFF. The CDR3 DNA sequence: TGTGCCAGCAGCTTCAGACTGTCGAACGAGGAGCTGTTTTTT. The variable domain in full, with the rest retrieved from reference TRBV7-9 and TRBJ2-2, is DTGVSQNPRHKITKRGQNVTFRCDPISEHNRLYWYRQTLGQGPEFLTYFQNEAQLEKSRLLSDRFSAERPKGSFSTLEIQRTEQGDSAMYLCASSFRLSNEELFFGEGSRLTVL.

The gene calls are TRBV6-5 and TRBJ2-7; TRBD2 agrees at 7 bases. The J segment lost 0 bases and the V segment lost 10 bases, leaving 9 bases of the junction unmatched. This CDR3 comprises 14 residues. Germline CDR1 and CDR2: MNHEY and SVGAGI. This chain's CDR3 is CATGRGGSSYEQYF. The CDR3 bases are TGTGCCACCGGACGCGGCGGGAGCTCCTACGAGCAGTACTTC.